The next 26 T cell receptor beta chains were all read from a single sample in a study of naive and memory T cell subsets. Study outcomes and limitations: A few larger clonotypes appeared in naive repertoires, especially CD8, possibly memory cells re-expressing CD45RA.

Both TRBC1 and TRBC2 were covered by a beta constant-region primer of two equimolar oligonucleotides. Nested alpha and beta constant-region primers with the SP2 primer drove four PCR rounds on ligated cDNA. Using its own MiXCR run on the UMI-ligation and nested PCR reads, TCRdb lists one record per CDR3 protein. The profile shows more than 95,000 distinct CDR3 sequences, roughly 14% of them singletons. These receptors lack a known antigen. Sample: naive CD8+ T cells from blood. These TCRs come from a human donor in good health.

The V call is TRBV4-3, the J call TRBJ2-3, with TRBD1 matching over 9 bases. The V segment lost 1 base and the J segment 4 bases; nucleotides outside the gene matches: 6. Germline V gene lookup returns CDR1 LGHNA and CDR2 YSLEER. This CDR3 is 16 amino acids long. The CDR3 region is CASSQARDRVPDTQYF. DNA of the CDR3: TGCGCCAGCAGCCAAGCCCGGGACAGGGTGCCAGATACGCAGTATTTT.

V usage is TRBV4-1 and J usage is TRBJ2-7; the match to TRBD1 covers 8 bases. V was pared by 2 bases and J by 0 bases, with 9 bases of the junction left unmatched. Germline V gene data show CDR1 as MGHRA and CDR2 as YSYEKL. This CDR3 has 17 residues. The CDR3 coding sequence is TGCGCCAGCAGCCAACTGACGGGACAGGAAAACTCCTACGAGCAGTACTTC. Its translation is CASSQLTGQENSYEQYF.

The gene calls are TRBV7-9 and TRBJ1-1; D gene uncertain. Trimming took 1 base from V and 7 from J, leaving 13 bases between them. CDR3 length: 14 amino acids. The germline gives CDR1 SEHNR, CDR2 FQNEAQ (reference sequence). CDR3 nucleotides: TGTGCCAGCAGCTTAGTTGCGTGGGCAGATGAAGCTTTCTTT. Its translation: CASSLVAWADEAFF.

This clonotype was detected ten times or more. The chain carries TRBV20-1 and TRBJ2-7; 7 nucleotides match TRBD1. J lost 2 bases, V lost 6 bases, and 7 bases had no gene match. Germline CDR1 reads DFQATT; CDR2 reads SNEGSKA (reference sequence). This CDR3 comprises 13 residues. In DNA, the CDR3 is TGCAGTGCCCGGACAGGTTTAACCTACGAGCAGTACTTC. Protein: CSARTGLTYEQYF.

This clonotype occurred many times. The V and J genes are TRBV7-8 and TRBJ2-5; D unresolved. This CDR3 has 14 residues. V lost 5 bases and J 2 bases, leaving 12 bases between the germline ends. Germline V gene data show CDR1 as SGHVS and CDR2 as FQNEAQ. The CDR3 DNA reads TGTGCCAGCAGCCGAGGAGTCGGACAAGAGACCCAGTACTTC. Its translation: CASSRGVGQETQYF.

In its sample, this clonotype was seen a few times. The genes are TRBV7-2 and TRBJ2-3; D not certain. Germline lookup yields CDR1 SGHTA and CDR2 FQGNSA. This CDR3 contains 14 residues. V was trimmed by 4 bases and J by 5 bases, leaving 13 bases between them. The CDR3 spells CASSSAPLIDTQYF. The CDR3 DNA reads TGTGCCAGCAGCTCTGCACCCCTTATAGATACGCAGTATTTT. Variable domain in full (rest from reference TRBV7-2 and TRBJ2-3): GAGVSQSPSNKVTEKGKDVELRCDPISGHTALYWYRQSLGQGLEFLIYFQGNSAPDKSGLPSDRFSAERTGGSVSTLTIQRTQQEDSAVYLCASSSAPLIDTQYFGPGTRLTVL.

In this sample, this clonotype turned up a few times. The chain recombines TRBV4-2 with TRBJ2-7, with D possibly matching TRBD1 (7 bases). CDR1 LGHNA and CDR2 YNFKEQ come from the germline V gene. The CDR3 runs 16 residues. V lost 4 bases and J 3 bases, leaving 19 bases between the germline ends. CDR3 coding DNA: TGTGCCAGCAGCCCCCCCCAGGGGGGTGTTGGCTACGAGCAGTACTTC. Translating gives CASSPPQGGVGYEQYF.

This clonotype has ten or more counts. The chain combines TRBV25-1 with TRBJ2-1; 8 bases are a match to TRBD1. Looked up from germline, CDR1 is MGHDK and CDR2 is SYGVNS. The junction had 0 bases not matched to a gene; V was cut back by 5 bases and J by 3 bases. This CDR3 region has 13 residues. In nucleotides, the CDR3 is TGTGCCAGCAGTACAGGGGGCTACAATGAGCAGTTCTTC. Translated: CASSTGGYNEQFF.

This clonotype has more than one count but fewer than ten. The chain combines TRBV5-1 with TRBJ2-1; tentatively, D is TRBD2 (5 bases). The CDR3 runs 15 residues. In germline, CDR1 is SGHRS, CDR2 YFSETQ. Trimming left V 0 bases short and J 5 bases short, with 12 bases between. The CDR3 bases are TGCGCCAGCAGCTTGGTGCCTAGTAGCGACAATGAGCAGTTCTTC. Protein sequence: CASSLVPSSDNEQFF.

V gene TRBV12-3 or TRBV12-4 combines with J gene TRBJ2-7; maybe TRBD1 (6 bases). V lost 3 bases to trimming and J lost 5 bases, with 14 bases between them. The length of the CDR3 is 14 residues. The CDR3 protein is CASSFVGRGHEQYF. In DNA, the CDR3 is TGTGCCAGCAGTTTTGTCGGCAGGGGCCACGAGCAGTACTTC.

The chain links TRBV7-3 to TRBJ1-1; D may be TRBD1 (5 bases). The CDR3 has 13 amino acids. The ends were cut back, 5 bases at V and 3 bases at J, with 10 bases in the middle. Germline CDR1 reads SGHTA; CDR2 reads FQGTGA. DNA for the CDR3: TGTGCCAGCAGCCCCGACAGTTACACTGAAGCTTTCTTT. This encodes CASSPDSYTEAFF.

This clonotype was recorded a few times. CDR3 DNA: TGTGCCAGCAGCTTCGCTCAGGCAGGGGAAGATACGCAGTATTTT. It translates to CASSFAQAGEDTQYF. The chain joins TRBV12-3 or TRBV12-4 to TRBJ2-3, with a weak D call TRBD1 (6 bases). V lost 6 bases to trimming and J lost 5 bases, with 18 bases between them. The CDR3 spans 15 residues.

The chain joins TRBV7-3 to TRBJ1-1; TRBD1 matches 11 bases. The CDR3 is 15 residues long. Germline loops: CDR1 SGHTA, CDR2 FQGTGA. The ends lost 4 bases at V and 6 bases at J; junction bases unmatched: 7. Written as DNA, the CDR3 is TGTGCCAGCAGCTCTCTGGGACAGGGGGGGTCTGAAGCTTTCTTT. Its translation: CASSSLGQGGSEAFF.

The chain is built from TRBV4-2 and TRBJ1-6; possibly TRBD1 for D (5 bases). V lost 0 bases to trimming and J lost 6 bases, with 9 bases between them. CDR3 length equals 15 residues. Germline lookup yields CDR1 LGHNA and CDR2 YNFKEQ. Here the CDR3 reads CASSQESQGNSPLHF. CDR3 bases: TGTGCCAGCAGCCAAGAGTCGCAGGGTAATTCACCCCTCCACTTT.

This clonotype was counted many times. The chain couples TRBV29-1 to TRBJ2-7; possibly TRBD1 for D (5 bases). The germline CDR1 and CDR2 sequences are SQVTM and ANQGSEA. Trimming took off 0 bases at V and 5 bases at J, with 14 bases between the two ends. The CDR3 runs 14 residues. The CDR3 sequence is CSVEESQGHDEQYF. CDR3 coding DNA: TGCAGCGTTGAAGAATCTCAGGGCCACGACGAGCAGTACTTC.

Ten or more counts support this clonotype. The chain links TRBV7-2 to TRBJ2-7; 11 bases align to TRBD2. This CDR3 has 15 residues. Germline CDR1 and CDR2: SGHTA and FQGNSA. Trimming took 1 base from V and 4 from J; bases not matched to a gene: 3. CDR3 sequence reads: CASSLGTSGPYEQYF. CDR3 DNA sequence: TGTGCCAGCAGCTTAGGGACTAGCGGGCCATACGAGCAGTACTTC.

This clonotype was detected only a few times. The chain combines TRBV7-9 with TRBJ1-1, with unresolved D. This CDR3 region has 12 residues. Trimming pared 1 base from V and 11 bases from J, leaving 11 bases between. Germline CDR1 is SEHNR and CDR2 is FQNEAQ (reference sequence). In nucleotides, the CDR3 is TGTGCCAGCAGCTTAGACAGCCCTGCTGCTTTCTTT. Its protein is CASSLDSPAAFF.

This clonotype turned up a few times. This chain connects TRBV13 to TRBJ2-1; tentatively, D is TRBD1 (5 bases). Germline V CDR1 and CDR2: PRHDT, FYEKMQ (reference sequence). The CDR3 has 14 residues. The germline V and J ends were trimmed by 5 bases and 7 bases, with 15 bases remaining between them. The CDR3 coding sequence is TGTGCCAGCAGCACACGACAGATTACGAATGAGCAGTTCTTC. Translated: CASSTRQITNEQFF.

The V call is TRBV6-5, the J call TRBJ2-3; perhaps TRBD2 as D (5 bases). The length of the CDR3 is 14 residues. CDR1 is MNHEY and CDR2 is SVGAGI in the germline V gene. V lost 3 bases and J lost 4, with 11 bases in between. For the CDR3, the DNA is TGTGCCAGCAGTTATGGGAGACTCCCAGATACGCAGTATTTT. It is translated as CASSYGRLPDTQYF.

The chain employs TRBV6-6 and TRBJ1-1; the D gene is possibly TRBD1 (5 bases). Trimming left V 0 bases short and J 4 bases short, with 9 bases between. The CDR3 extends over 14 amino acids. Germline V gene data show CDR1 as MNHNY and CDR2 as SVGAGI (reference sequence). As DNA, the CDR3 is TGTGCCAGCAGTTACTCAGGGGTACTCACTGAAGCTTTCTTT. Its protein is CASSYSGVLTEAFF.

The V gene is TRBV19, the J gene TRBJ2-2; the match to TRBD1 covers 11 bases. This CDR3 comprises 18 residues. Germline V gene sequence: CDR1 LNHDA, CDR2 SQIVND (reference sequence). V was pared by 10 bases and J by 0 bases, with 13 bases of the junction left unmatched. The CDR3 sequence: CATPNRDRGNPNTGELFF. DNA of the CDR3: TGTGCCACTCCCAACCGGGACAGGGGGAATCCGAACACCGGGGAGCTGTTTTTT.

In its sample, this clonotype was seen a few times. The gene calls are TRBV27 and TRBJ2-1; D is unclear. V was cut by 3 bases and J by 6 bases, with 12 bases left in between. CDR1 is MNHEY, CDR2 SMNVEV, per germline (reference sequence). CDR3 length equals 14 residues. The CDR3 here is CASSFGRELNEQFF. The CDR3 DNA reads as TGTGCCAGCAGTTTTGGAAGGGAACTCAATGAGCAGTTCTTC.

V gene TRBV28 combines with J gene TRBJ2-1, with D perhaps TRBD2 (5 bases). The CDR3 extends over 16 amino acids. Germline V gene lookup returns CDR1 MDHEN and CDR2 SYDVKM. V lost 2 bases and J 9 bases, leaving 20 bases between the germline ends. The CDR3 DNA is TGTGCCAGCAGTTTAGTACTAGTTGTAGTATTAAGTGAGCAGTTCTTC. Translation: CASSLVLVVVLSEQFF. The full variable domain, completed using reference TRBV28 and TRBJ2-1, is DVKVTQSSRYLVKRTGEKVFLECVQDMDHENMFWYRQDPGLGLRLIYFSYDVKMKEKGDIPEGYSVSREKKERFSLILESASTNQTSMYLCASSLVLVVVLSEQFFGPGTRLTVL.

In its sample, this clonotype was seen a few times. This chain links TRBV20-1 with TRBJ2-2; 8 bases are shared with TRBD1. CDR3 length: 19 amino acids. Losses at the gene ends were 5 bases for V and 5 bases for J; bases not matched to a gene: 22. Per the germline V gene, CDR1 is DFQATT and CDR2 is SNEGSKA (reference sequence). This chain's CDR3 is CSAPILTGEADLGTGELFF. In nucleotides, the CDR3 is TGCAGTGCTCCGATCCTGACAGGGGAGGCGGACCTTGGGACCGGGGAGCTGTTTTTT.

The table lists this clonotype with many counts. At one end, the junction sequence differs from germline, possibly due to a read error. The chain couples TRBV7-7 to TRBJ2-1; 10 bases align to TRBD2. Germline CDR1 and CDR2: SSHAT and FNYEAQ (reference sequence). CDR3 length: 14 amino acids. Written as DNA, the CDR3 is TGTGCTAGCAGCTTGGGAGCGGGGGGGGATGAGCAGTTCTTC. Translating gives CASSLGAGGDEQFF.

This clonotype was recorded many times. The chain carries TRBV7-8 and TRBJ2-1, with TRBD1 identical over 7 bases. The V segment lost 2 bases and the J segment 6 bases; nucleotides outside the gene matches: 4. CDR3 length: 14 residues. From germline, CDR1 is SGHVS and CDR2 FQNEAQ. CDR3 sequence: CASSLFPGGNEQFF. CDR3 nucleotide sequence: TGTGCCAGCAGCTTATTTCCAGGGGGCAATGAGCAGTTCTTC. Looking up the rest from reference TRBV7-8 and TRBJ2-1 gives the full variable domain: GAGVSQSPRYKVAKRGQDVALRCDPISGHVSLFWYQQALGQGPEFLTYFQNEAQLDKSGLPSDRFFAERPEGSVSTLKIQRTQQEDSAVYLCASSLFPGGNEQFFGPGTRLTVL.